The 10 T cell receptor beta chains below were found in one sample sequenced in a study of spatial heterogeneity in lung cancer. TCRdb re-called the 5' RACE reads with MiXCR, one entry per CDR3 protein. The sample shows 12,000 or so distinct CDR3 sequences, 14% of them seen only once. Time point denoted: sample taken at primary tumor resection. Researchers sequenced whole RNA taken from tumor, nontumor lung or frozen PBMC without sorting. Specimen: PBMCs, collected at surgery. These receptor sequences come from a female donor with early-stage non-small cell lung cancer.

By frequency in the sample, this clonotype is medium-sized. The V gene is TRBV7-2, the J gene TRBJ1-1; the match to TRBD1 covers 9 bases. The CDR3 runs to 14 residues. In germline, CDR1 is SGHTA, CDR2 FQGNSA. The trim removed 5 bases at V and 5 bases at J, leaving 6 bases unmatched. The CDR3 nucleotides are TGTGCCAGCAGCACCCGACAGGGGGAGACTGAAGCTTTCTTT. This codes for CASSTRQGETEAFF.

This clonotype came up many times. V gene TRBV10-3 combines with J gene TRBJ2-3, with D possibly matching TRBD1 (6 bases). The CDR3 sequence is 14 residues long. CDR1 is ENHRY and CDR2 is SYGVKD in the germline V gene. Trimming removed 5 bases from V and 1 base from J, with 10 bases in between. The CDR3 loop is CAISRDMGTDTQYF. Here the CDR3 DNA reads TGTGCCATCAGTAGGGACATGGGCACAGATACGCAGTATTTT.

This clonotype has only a few counts. The chain couples TRBV27 to TRBJ2-7; no reliable D call. From germline, CDR1 is MNHEY and CDR2 SMNVEV (reference sequence). There are 14 residues in the CDR3. V lost 3 bases, J lost 2 bases, and 11 bases lay in between. The CDR3 nucleotides read TGTGCCAGCAGTTTCGGCCATACCACCTACGAGCAGTACTTC. Translated: CASSFGHTTYEQYF.

This clonotype was seen at least ten times. The chain combines TRBV28 with TRBJ1-5; D perhaps matches TRBD1 (5 bases). The CDR3 length is 13 residues. The V and J ends lost 8 bases and 7 bases respectively, with 15 bases between them. Germline V lookup: CDR1 MDHEN, CDR2 SYDVKM. The CDR3 loop reads CASGTPNTQPQHF. The CDR3 DNA reads as TGTGCCAGCGGGACCCCCAACACCCAGCCCCAGCATTTT. Full variable domain (rest looked up from reference TRBV28 and TRBJ1-5): DVKVTQSSRYLVKRTGEKVFLECVQDMDHENMFWYRQDPGLGLRLIYFSYDVKMKEKGDIPEGYSVSREKKERFSLILESASTNQTSMYLCASGTPNTQPQHFGDGTRLSIL.

This clonotype showed up many times. This chain joins TRBV7-3 and TRBJ2-1, with 9 bases fitting TRBD1. Trimming cost V 4 bases and J 8 bases; bases outside gene matches: 12. The CDR3 totals 16 residues. From germline, CDR1 is SGHTA and CDR2 FQGTGA. CDR3 DNA: TGTGCCAGCAGCTCCTATACGGACAGGGGAATGCATGAGCAGTTCTTC. It is translated as CASSSYTDRGMHEQFF.

This clonotype was observed many times. V and J are TRBV3-1 and TRBJ2-5; 7 nucleotides agree with TRBD1. After removal of 1 base from V and 4 bases from J, the junction contained 3 bases not matched to a gene. Germline V gene data show CDR1 as LGHDT and CDR2 as YNNKEL (reference sequence). CDR3 length equals 14 residues. The CDR3 region has the DNA TGTGCCAGCAGCCAAGGAGGGGGCGGAGAGACCCAGTACTTC. Translating it yields CASSQGGGGETQYF.

V gene TRBV7-2 combines with J gene TRBJ2-1; D unclear. Trimming removed 2 bases from V and 5 bases from J, with 4 bases in between. CDR1 is SGHTA and CDR2 is FQGNSA in the germline V gene. The CDR3 is 12 amino acids. CDR3 nucleotides: TGTGCCAGCAGCTTAACCCACAATGAGCAGTTCTTC. This translates into CASSLTHNEQFF.

This clonotype was seen at least ten times. Compared with germline, one end of the junction differs, possibly owing to a read error. The chain has TRBV7-6 and TRBJ2-4, with a tentative D call TRBD1 (6 bases). This CDR3 contains 20 residues. CDR1 is SGHVS and CDR2 is FNYEAQ in the germline V gene. This chain's CDR3 is CASSSSSKGMDRVAQNIQYF. CDR3 in DNA: TGTGCCAGCAGCTCTTCGTCCAAGGGAATGGACAGAGTAGCCCAAAACATTCAGTACTTC.

A note on this clonotype: A clone one base away is much larger, so this may be a read error. No conserved phenylalanine or tryptophan ends this CDR3, so it is likely a read error. V gene TRBV5-1 combines with J gene TRBJ1-2; 12 bases are shared with TRBD1. The V and J ends lost 3 bases and 3 bases, in that order; junction bases with no gene match: 3. From germline, CDR1 is SGHRS and CDR2 YFSETQ. The length of the CDR3 is 15 residues. Here the CDR3 reads CASSSGTGGYYGYTL. CDR3 DNA sequence: TGCGCCAGCAGCTCCGGGACAGGGGGCTACTATGGCTACACCTTA.

This clonotype was recorded at least ten times. The chain combines TRBV29-1 with TRBJ1-2, with 7 bases lining up with TRBD1. Germline V gene lookup returns CDR1 SQVTM and CDR2 ANQGSEA. V shed 7 bases and J 6 bases; nucleotides not matched to a gene: 14. The CDR3 length is 14 residues. CDR3 loop: CSASPGGGNDGYTF. The DNA of the CDR3 is TGCAGCGCTTCTCCGGGAGGGGGCAACGATGGCTACACCTTC.